This T cell receptor beta chain originates from a study of molecular identifiers for immune sequencing clone quantification. This clonotype showed up many times. TCRdb reprocessed the PCR reads with MiXCR, giving one entry per CDR3 protein. The sample consists of 40,000 or so distinct CDR3 sequences, roughly 21% of them appearing once. Germline assignment: CDR1 SEHNR and CDR2 FQNEAQ (reference sequence). This CDR3 is 13 amino acids long. Deletions cut 2 bases from V and 3 bases from J, with 7 bases between. This TCR derives from a human donor in good health. Some libraries in this study had Jurkat cell RNA spiked in. The specimen was naive CD8+ T cells from blood, with Jurkat cell RNA spiked in. The subset denotes: FACS-sorted CD8+CD4-CCR7+CD45RA+ naive T cells. V usage is TRBV7-9 and J usage is TRBJ1-1; no firm D call. The CDR3 nucleotides are TGTGCCAGCAGCTTATCGGAGTACACTGAAGCTTTCTTT. This encodes CASSLSEYTEAFF.